The T cell receptor beta chain described here comes from a study of early T cells in non-severe SARS-CoV-2 infection (dated by TCRdb to 2020 to 2023). In terms of the full investigation: TCR sequencing used bulk RNA from unsorted whole blood, so alpha and beta chains could not be paired. What the study reported, not specific to this receptor: VDJdb matching was skewed toward anti-spike CD8 responses and likely underestimated virus-specific expansions by missing private and CD4 specificities.

The CDR3, cysteine through phenylalanine, is 15 amino acids long. Of all the DNA, just the CDR3 is kept, 45 bases in frame from base 1. V ends up 4 bases short and J 4 bases short, with an unmatched junction base count of 6. CDR1 and CDR2, looked up from the germline V gene (reference sequence), are MNHNY and SVGAGI. Details on this clonotype: Its antigen specificity is not known. Base-call qualities are not available, and no considerably larger clone is one nucleotide away.

This was a case-control study nested in a cohort of healthcare workers in London, UK, who had nasopharyngeal swab PCR tests and blood samples taken every week. Between 23 and 31 March 2020, the week of the UK lockdown, healthcare workers were enrolled and then followed up weekly for as long as 16 weeks. Library preparation used 5' RACE. The instrument given in TCRdb is NextSeq 500. In the TCR library protocol, unique molecular identifiers were attached to individual cDNA molecules to correct for PCR bias and sequencing error. Both TCR alpha and beta chains were sequenced, and tight co-correlation was observed between alpha and beta sequence abundances in each sample. Turning to the authors' computational methods: Decombinator V4 was used to annotate TCR sequences for V gene, J gene and CDR3. Expanded TCRs were defined as changing significantly between any two time points under a Poisson model with p below 0.0001. TCR abundances were normalised to the total number of TCRs sequenced in each sample and reported as counts per million. TRAV1-2 paired with TRAJ12, TRAJ20 or TRAJ33 defined MAIT TCRs, while TRAV10 paired with TRAJ18 defined iNKT TCRs. VDJdb, accessed on 1 November 2021, was searched for TCRs annotated for CMV, EBV and SARS-CoV-2, and TCRs annotated for more than one antigen were excluded. The public sequencing data were trimmed at Q25 with fastp and processed into clonotypes with MiXCR by TCRdb, which kept only in-frame beta chains. CDR3 protein sequences are deduplicated, and each keeps its most common genes and DNA. The V and J calls shown here were made by TCRdb, not taken from the authors' results. The sample table shows under 45,000 distinct CDR3 sequences, and approximately 7.2% are seen once. The ten largest make up around an eighth of the sample.

Material: whole blood, obtained at baseline. This receptor was obtained from an adult who was a healthcare worker with PCR-confirmed SARS-CoV-2 infection or an uninfected control (not recorded which). This chain joins TRBV6-6 to TRBJ2-7; 11 junctional bases match TRBD1. This receptor has the CDR3 CASSLGTGGTYEQYF. The DNA is TGTGCCAGCAGTTTAGGGACAGGGGGTACGTACGAGCAGTACTTC.